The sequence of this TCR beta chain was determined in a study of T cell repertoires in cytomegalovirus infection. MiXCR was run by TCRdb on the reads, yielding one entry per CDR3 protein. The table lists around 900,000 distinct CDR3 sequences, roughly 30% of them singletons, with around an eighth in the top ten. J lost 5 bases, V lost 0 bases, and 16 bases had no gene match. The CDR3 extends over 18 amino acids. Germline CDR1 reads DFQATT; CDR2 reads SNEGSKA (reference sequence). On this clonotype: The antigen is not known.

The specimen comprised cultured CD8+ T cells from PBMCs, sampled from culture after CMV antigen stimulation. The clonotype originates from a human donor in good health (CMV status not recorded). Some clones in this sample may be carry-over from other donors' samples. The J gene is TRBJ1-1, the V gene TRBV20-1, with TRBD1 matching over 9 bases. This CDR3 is CSARDVLAGQGFGTEAFF. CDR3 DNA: TGCAGTGCTAGAGATGTTTTGGCGGGACAGGGATTCGGGACTGAAGCTTTCTTT.